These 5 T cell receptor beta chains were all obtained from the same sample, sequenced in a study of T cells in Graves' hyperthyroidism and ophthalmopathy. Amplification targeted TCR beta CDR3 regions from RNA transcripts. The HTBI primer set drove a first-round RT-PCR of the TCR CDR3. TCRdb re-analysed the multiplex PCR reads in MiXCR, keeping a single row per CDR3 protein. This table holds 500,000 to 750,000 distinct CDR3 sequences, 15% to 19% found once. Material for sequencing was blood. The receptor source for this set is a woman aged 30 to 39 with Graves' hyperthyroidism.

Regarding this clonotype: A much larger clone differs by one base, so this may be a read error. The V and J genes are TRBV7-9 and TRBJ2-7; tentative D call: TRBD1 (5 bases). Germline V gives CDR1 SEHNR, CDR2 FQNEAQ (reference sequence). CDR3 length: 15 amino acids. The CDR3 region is CAGSLGPGLGYEQYF. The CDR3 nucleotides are TGTGCCGGCAGCTTAGGGCCAGGGTTGGGCTACGAGCAGTACTTC.

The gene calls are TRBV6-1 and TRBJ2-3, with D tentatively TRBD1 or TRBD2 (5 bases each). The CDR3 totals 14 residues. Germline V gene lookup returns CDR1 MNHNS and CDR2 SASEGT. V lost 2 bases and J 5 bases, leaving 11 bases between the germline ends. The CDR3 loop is CASSELSGRDTQYF. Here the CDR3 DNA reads TGTGCCAGCAGTGAATTGTCGGGACGAGATACGCAGTATTTT.

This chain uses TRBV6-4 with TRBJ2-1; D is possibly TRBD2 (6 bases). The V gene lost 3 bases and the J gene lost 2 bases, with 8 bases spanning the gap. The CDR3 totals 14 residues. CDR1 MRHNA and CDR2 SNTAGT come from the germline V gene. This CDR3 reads CASSERGTYNEQFF. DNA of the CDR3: TGTGCCAGCAGTGAGCGGGGAACCTACAATGAGCAGTTCTTC.

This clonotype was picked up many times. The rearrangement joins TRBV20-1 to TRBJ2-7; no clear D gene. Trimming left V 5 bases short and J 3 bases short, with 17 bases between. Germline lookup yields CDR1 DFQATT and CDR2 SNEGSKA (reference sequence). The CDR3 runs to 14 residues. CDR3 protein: CSADRLGSDYEQYF. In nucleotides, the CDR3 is TGCAGTGCTGACCGACTTGGCTCGGACTACGAGCAGTACTTC.

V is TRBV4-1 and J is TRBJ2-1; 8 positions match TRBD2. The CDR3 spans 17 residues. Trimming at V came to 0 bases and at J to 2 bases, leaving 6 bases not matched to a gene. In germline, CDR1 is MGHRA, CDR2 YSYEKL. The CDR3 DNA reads TGCGCCAGCAGCCAAGATACCGGGAGGGCTGCCTACAATGAGCAGTTCTTC. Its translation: CASSQDTGRAAYNEQFF.